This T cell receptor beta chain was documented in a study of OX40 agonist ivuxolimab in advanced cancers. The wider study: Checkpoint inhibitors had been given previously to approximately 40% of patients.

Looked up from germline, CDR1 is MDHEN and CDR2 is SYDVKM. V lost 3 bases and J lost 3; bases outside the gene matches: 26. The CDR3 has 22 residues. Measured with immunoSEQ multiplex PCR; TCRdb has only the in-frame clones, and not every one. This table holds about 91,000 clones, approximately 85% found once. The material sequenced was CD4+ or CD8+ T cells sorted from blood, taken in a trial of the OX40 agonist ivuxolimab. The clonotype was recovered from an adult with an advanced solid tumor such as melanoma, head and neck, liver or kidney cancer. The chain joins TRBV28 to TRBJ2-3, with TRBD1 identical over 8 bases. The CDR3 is CASSFNPHAQGARYDGTDTQYF. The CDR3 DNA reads TGTGCCAGCAGTTTCAACCCCCACGCCCAGGGGGCCCGATACGATGGGACAGATACGCAGTATTTT.